This TCR beta chain was documented in a study of blood T cell repertoires in COVID-19. Overall study: Donors in the United States, Italy and Spain gave samples during acute or convalescent COVID-19. Sources were T cells, B-cell-depleted T cells, or PBMCs; the material itself was cDNA or gDNA.

As handled by the study authors: Amplifying reference gene primers gave estimates of nucleated cell counts. The assay was immunoSEQ multiplex PCR, and TCRdb's table has in-frame clones only and misses some. That table furnishes V, J and clone size, whereas the DNA furnished D and trimming. Of fewer than 25,000 clones in the sample, 75% to 95% were seen once. The CDR3 extends over 15 amino acids. Germline V gene data show CDR1 as MNHEY and CDR2 as SVGAGI. Trimming removed 0 bases at V and 3 bases at J, with 12 bases between. This sequence was found in a woman aged 70 to 79 with active COVID-19. V is TRBV6-5 and J is TRBJ2-7, with a possible D match to TRBD2 (6 bases). The sample comprised peripheral blood. CDR3 protein: CASSYSVGLNYEQYF. The CDR3, as DNA: TGTGCCAGCAGTTACTCCGTGGGACTGAACTACGAGCAGTACTTC.